This TCR beta chain emerged from a study of blood T cell repertoires in COVID-19. Whole-study context: T cells, B-cell-depleted T cells, or PBMCs provided the cDNA or gDNA that served as material.

Per the original methods: Counts of nucleated cells, estimated from reference gene primer amplification, were obtained. Data came from immunoSEQ multiplex PCR; TCRdb stores just in-frame clones and leaves some out. The DNA was the basis for D and trimming; V, J and clone size are from that table. The data show approximately 88,000 clones, 78% seen once. In germline, CDR1 is MNHEY, CDR2 SVGEGT. The V segment lost 5 bases and the J segment 5 bases; nucleotides outside the gene matches: 6. The CDR3 contains 15 residues. Seattle's enrolled individuals joined amid active infection and were then monitored longitudinally. This clone was found once.

This sequence was found in an older man with COVID-19, enrolled during active disease. The chain links TRBV6-2 or TRBV6-3 to TRBJ2-7, with 13 bases aligning to TRBD2. Sequencing used peripheral blood. The CDR3 region has the DNA TGTGCCAGCAGTACACTAGCGGGGGGGCATCACGAGCAGTACTTC. Residues: CASSTLAGGHHEQYF.